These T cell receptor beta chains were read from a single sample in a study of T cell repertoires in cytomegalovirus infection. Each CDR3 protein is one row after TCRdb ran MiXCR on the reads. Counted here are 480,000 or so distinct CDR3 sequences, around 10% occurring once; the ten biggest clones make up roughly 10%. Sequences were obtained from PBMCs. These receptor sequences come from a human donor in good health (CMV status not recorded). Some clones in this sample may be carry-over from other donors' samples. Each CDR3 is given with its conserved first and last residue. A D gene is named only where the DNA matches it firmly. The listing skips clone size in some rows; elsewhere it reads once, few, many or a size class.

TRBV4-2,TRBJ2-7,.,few,CASSQVPGASYEQYF,TGTGCCAGCAGCCAAGTACCGGGGGCTAGTTACGAGCAGTACTTC
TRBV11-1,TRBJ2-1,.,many,CASSVISGEQFF,TGTGCCAGCAGCGTCATCTCGGGGGAGCAGTTCTTC
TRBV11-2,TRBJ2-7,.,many,CASTSPGTYEQYF,TGTGCCAGCACCTCTCCAGGGACCTACGAGCAGTACTTC
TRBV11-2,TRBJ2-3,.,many,CASSLDPQSDTQYF,TGTGCCAGCAGCTTAGATCCCCAGTCAGATACGCAGTATTTT
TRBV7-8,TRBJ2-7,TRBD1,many,CASSPKTGSGYEQYF,TGTGCCAGCAGCCCAAAGACAGGGAGTGGTTACGAGCAGTACTTC
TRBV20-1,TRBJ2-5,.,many,CSASASELVGQETQYF,TGCAGTGCTAGTGCTTCGGAACTAGTGGGCCAAGAGACCCAGTACTTC
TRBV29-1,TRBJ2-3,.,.,CSVEGWVGTDTQYF,TGCAGCGTGGAGGGGTGGGTGGGCACAGATACGCAGTATTTT
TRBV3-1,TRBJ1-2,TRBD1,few,CASSMRRQGDGYTF,TGTGCCAGCAGCATGAGGCGGCAGGGGGATGGCTACACCTTC
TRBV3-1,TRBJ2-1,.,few,CASSLLRQSSYNEQFF,TGTGCCAGCAGCTTACTAAGACAGAGCTCCTACAATGAGCAGTTCTTC
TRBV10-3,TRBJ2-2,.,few,CATGGGEETGELFF,TGTGCCACCGGAGGCGGGGAGGAGACCGGGGAGCTGTTTTTT
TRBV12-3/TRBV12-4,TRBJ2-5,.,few,CASLSRGREKTQYF,TGTGCCAGCCTGAGCCGGGGCAGGGAAAAGACCCAGTACTTC
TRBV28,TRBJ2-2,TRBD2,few,CASSFQWLAGEKNTGELFF,TGTGCCAGCAGTTTTCAGTGGCTAGCGGGAGAAAAGAACACCGGGGAGCTGTTTTTT
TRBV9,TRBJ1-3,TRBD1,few,CASNSGTGSSGNTIYF,TGTGCCAGCAACTCCGGGACAGGTTCCTCTGGAAACACCATATATTTT
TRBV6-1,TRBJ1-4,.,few,CASRRGEDEKLFF,TGTGCCAGCAGAAGGGGGGAGGATGAAAAACTGTTTTTT
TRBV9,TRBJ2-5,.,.,CASSGAGSKTQYF,TGTGCCAGCAGCGGGGCGGGGTCGAAGACCCAGTACTTC
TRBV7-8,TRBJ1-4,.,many,CASSLALGGREKLFF,TGTGCCAGCAGCTTAGCGCTGGGGGGTAGAGAAAAACTGTTTTTT
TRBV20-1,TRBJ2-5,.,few,CSANPPTSSETQYF,TGCAGTGCTAACCCCCCCACTAGCAGTGAGACCCAGTACTTC
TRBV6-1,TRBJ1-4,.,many,CASSESDRTFF,TGTGCCAGCAGTGAGAGTGACAGGACCTTTTTT
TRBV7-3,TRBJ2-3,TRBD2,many,CASSPWGEGEADTQYF,TGTGCCAGCAGCCCTTGGGGGGAGGGCGAAGCAGATACGCAGTATTTT
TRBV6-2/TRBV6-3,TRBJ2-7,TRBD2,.,CASSLATGTRSLEQYF,TGTGCCAGCAGTTTGGCCACCGGGACTAGGAGCCTCGAGCAGTACTTC
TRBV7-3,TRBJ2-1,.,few,CASSFTGSGEQFF,TGTGCCAGCAGCTTCACAGGGTCTGGGGAGCAGTTCTTC
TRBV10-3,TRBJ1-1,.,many,CAIRDRENTEAFF,TGTGCCATCAGGGACAGAGAGAACACTGAAGCTTTCTTT
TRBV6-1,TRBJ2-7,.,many,CASSTGSYEQYF,TGTGCCAGCAGTACAGGGTCTTACGAGCAGTACTTC
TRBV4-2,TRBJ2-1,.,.,CASSQDGLYYNEQFF,TGTGCCAGCAGCCAAGATGGGCTTTATTACAATGAGCAGTTCTTC
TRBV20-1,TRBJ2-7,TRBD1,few,CSAPDRGMEQYF,TGCAGTGCCCCCGACAGGGGAATGGAGCAGTACTTC
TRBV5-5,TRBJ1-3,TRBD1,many,CASSQQGASGNTIYF,TGTGCCAGCAGCCAACAGGGGGCTTCTGGAAACACCATATATTTT
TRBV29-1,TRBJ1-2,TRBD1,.,CSVEEGAKGYTF,TGCAGCGTTGAGGAGGGGGCGAAAGGCTACACCTTC
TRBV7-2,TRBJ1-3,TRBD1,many,CASSSAPGGVGNTIYF,TGTGCCAGCAGCTCCGCTCCAGGGGGAGTAGGAAACACCATATATTTT
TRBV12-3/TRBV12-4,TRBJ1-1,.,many,CASSLVFGQGPMNTEAFF,TGTGCCAGCAGTTTAGTCTTCGGGCAGGGCCCTATGAACACTGAAGCTTTCTTT
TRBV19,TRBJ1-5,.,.,CASKAGGRDQPQHF,TGTGCCAGTAAAGCGGGGGGGCGAGATCAGCCCCAGCATTTT
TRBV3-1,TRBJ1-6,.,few,CASSSYTDNNSPLHF,TGTGCCAGCAGCTCCTACACGGATAATAATTCACCCCTCCACTTT